These T cell receptor beta chains were read from a single sample in a study of OX40 agonist ivuxolimab in advanced cancers. Here immunoSEQ multiplex PCR was the method, and the copy in TCRdb shows in-frame clones only, minus some. The data show 75,000 to 90,000 clones, around 90% seen once. The sequencing used CD4+ or CD8+ T cells sorted from blood, collected in a trial of the OX40 agonist ivuxolimab. Every receptor here comes from an adult with an advanced solid tumor such as melanoma, head and neck, liver or kidney cancer. Each CDR3 is given with its conserved first and last residue. A D gene is named only where the DNA matches it firmly. Size is omitted from some rows. Given values are once, few, many or a class for expanded clones.

TRBJ1-2 TRBV20-1 - - CSGETGPGYTF TGCAGTGGGGAGACGGGGCCTGGCTACACCTTC
TRBJ2-7 TRBV6-6 few - CASSYSATAYEQYF TGTGCCAGCAGTTACTCCGCGACAGCCTACGAGCAGTACTTC
TRBJ1-4 TRBV5-1 - - CASRNQEGNEKLFF TGCGCCAGCAGGAACCAGGAGGGTAATGAAAAACTGTTTTTT
TRBJ1-1 TRBV18 - - CASSPGLGGGTEAFF TGTGCCAGCTCACCCGGCCTCGGGGGAGGGACTGAAGCTTTCTTT
TRBJ2-7 TRBV29-1 - TRBD1 CSVAGDRAPEQYF TGCAGCGTTGCGGGGGACAGGGCGCCCGAGCAGTACTTC
TRBJ2-7 TRBV6-1 - - CASSEWQATYYEQYF TGTGCCAGCAGTGAGTGGCAGGCGACCTACTACGAGCAGTACTTC
TRBJ1-5 TRBV6-1 - - CASSEAGGAIYQPQHF TGTGCCAGCAGTGAAGCGGGTGGAGCGATTTATCAGCCCCAGCATTTT
TRBJ2-2 TRBV2 - TRBD2 CASSPRTSGTGELFF TGTGCCAGCAGCCCCCGGACTAGCGGAACCGGGGAGCTGTTTTTT
TRBJ2-7 TRBV10-1 once - CASPGSYEQYF TGCGCCAGCCCCGGGTCCTACGAGCAGTACTTC
TRBJ1-3 TRBV7-3 - - CASSPTGGNTIYF TGTGCCAGCAGTCCCACAGGGGGAAACACCATATATTTT
TRBJ1-6 TRBV28 once - CASIQTGTINSPLHF TGTGCCAGCATCCAAACCGGGACTATTAATTCACCCCTCCACTTT
TRBJ2-7 TRBV11-2 - - CASSLGRTRYEQYF TGTGCCAGCAGCTTAGGTCGAACTCGCTACGAGCAGTACTTC
TRBJ2-7 TRBV20-1 - - CSVERNEQYF TGCAGTGTTGAGCGAAACGAGCAGTACTTC
TRBJ2-2 TRBV21-1 - - CASSGRRGGELFF TGTGCCAGCAGCGGTCGGAGGGGCGGGGAGCTGTTTTTT
TRBJ2-1 TRBV29-1 - - CSVDELGAEQFF TGCAGCGTTGACGAACTTGGCGCTGAGCAGTTCTTC
TRBJ1-5 TRBV2 - - CASSDLSDNQPQHF TGTGCCAGCAGTGATTTATCAGATAATCAGCCCCAGCATTTT
TRBJ1-1 TRBV6-6 - - CASSPSRGAGTEAFF TGTGCCAGCAGTCCATCGCGGGGGGCTGGGACTGAAGCTTTCTTT
TRBJ2-5 TRBV5-1 - TRBD1 CASSFVTGPRETQYF TGCGCCAGCAGCTTTGTGACAGGGCCAAGGGAGACCCAGTACTTC
TRBJ2-7 TRBV18 - - CASSPQGIDEQYF TGTGCCAGCTCACCACAGGGGATCGACGAGCAGTACTTC
TRBJ2-7 TRBV2 - - CASSERAGPSYEQYF TGTGCCAGCAGTGAACGGGCGGGACCCTCCTACGAGCAGTACTTC
TRBJ1-4 TRBV6-6 - TRBD1 CASSYVTGPHEKLFF TGTGCCAGCAGTTACGTGACAGGGCCCCATGAAAAACTGTTTTTT
TRBJ1-1 TRBV19 few TRBD1 CASSRDREAEAFF TGTGCCAGTAGCCGGGACAGGGAGGCTGAAGCTTTCTTT
TRBJ2-1 TRBV7-9 - TRBD1 CASSSSSTGKDYNEQFF TGTGCCAGCAGCTCCTCCTCGACAGGGAAAGATTACAATGAGCAGTTCTTC
TRBJ2-5 TRBV7-9 once - CASSLVGTAQETQYF TGTGCCAGCAGCTTAGTGGGTACAGCACAAGAGACCCAGTACTTC
TRBJ1-6 TRBV6-5 once - CASSYTDGYNSPLHF TGTGCCAGCAGTTACACGGACGGGTATAATTCACCCCTCCACTTT
TRBJ2-3 TRBV6-1 once - CASSPDLTSTDTQYF TGTGCCAGCAGCCCGGATTTAACTAGCACAGATACGCAGTATTTT
TRBJ1-1 TRBV29-1 few TRBD1 CSVAGQENTEAFF TGCAGCGTTGCCGGACAGGAGAACACTGAAGCTTTCTTT
TRBJ2-7 TRBV6-1 - TRBD1 CAGLRTGSNEQYF TGTGCCGGACTGAGGACAGGGTCCAACGAGCAGTACTTC
TRBJ2-5 TRBV5-1 - - CASSFGPGQGPRPVWETQYF -
TRBJ2-7 TRBV2 few TRBD1 CASSGRDSYEQYF TGTGCCAGCAGTGGCCGGGACAGCTACGAGCAGTACTTC
TRBJ1-2 TRBV2 - - CASSEFSGAMGGYTF TGTGCCAGCAGTGAATTTTCAGGGGCCATGGGGGGCTACACCTTC
TRBJ1-1 TRBV9 - - CASSKGVTNTEAFF TGTGCCAGCAGCAAAGGGGTTACGAACACTGAAGCTTTCTTT
TRBJ1-2 TRBV2 - TRBD1 CASSESRGRTYGYTF TGTGCCAGCAGTGAAAGCAGGGGGCGAACCTATGGCTACACCTTC
TRBJ1-3 TRBV7-3 - TRBD1 CASSPTGGSGNTIYF TGTGCCAGCAGCCCGACAGGGGGCTCTGGAAACACCATATATTTT
TRBJ2-5 TRBV5-1 - - CASSFQETQYF TGCGCCAGCAGCTTCCAAGAGACCCAGTACTTC
TRBJ2-5 TRBV7-9 - - CASSPFRQAQETQYF TGTGCCAGCAGCCCCTTTCGACAGGCCCAAGAGACCCAGTACTTC
TRBJ1-5 TRBV6-5 - - CAPKGGPAPNQPQHF TGTGCCCCGAAGGGGGGGCCGGCGCCCAATCAGCCCCAGCATTTT
TRBJ1-5 TRBV7-2 - - CASSLWSSNQPQHF TGTGCCAGCAGCTTATGGTCAAGCAATCAGCCCCAGCATTTT
TRBJ2-1 TRBV18 - - CASSPRAGSYNEQFF TGTGCCAGCTCACCACGGGCGGGTTCCTACAATGAGCAGTTCTTC
TRBJ2-5 TRBV20-1 - - CSAQTGETQYF TGCAGTGCCCAAACGGGAGAGACCCAGTACTTC
TRBJ2-7 TRBV27 - - CASSLIGPYEQYF TGTGCCAGCAGTTTAATAGGCCCCTACGAGCAGTACTTC
TRBJ2-7 TRBV28 - - CASKGPYFYEQYF TGTGCCAGCAAGGGGCCTTATTTCTACGAGCAGTACTTC
TRBJ1-5 TRBV19 once - CASSIDRKNQPQHF TGTGCCAGTAGTATTGACAGAAAAAATCAGCCCCAGCATTTT
TRBJ2-2 TRBV5-4 - - CASTGRGGPGELFF TGTGCCAGCACAGGCAGGGGTGGTCCCGGGGAGCTGTTTTTT
TRBJ2-5 TRBV7-2 - - CASSLALRKETQYF TGTGCCAGCAGCTTAGCGTTACGTAAAGAGACCCAGTACTTC
TRBJ2-2 TRBV11-3 - - CASSRKSGGGELFF TGTGCCAGCAGCCGGAAGAGTGGTGGCGGGGAGCTGTTTTTT
TRBJ2-3 TRBV7-2 - - CASSLAGSTDTQYF TGTGCCAGCAGCTTAGCAGGGAGCACAGATACGCAGTATTTT
TRBJ2-3 TRBV6-1 - - CASSEVPSGPVDTQYF TGTGCCAGCAGTGAAGTGCCTTCGGGGCCCGTAGATACGCAGTATTTT
TRBJ2-1 TRBV11-2 - TRBD1 CASSSHKGQAQFEQFF TGTGCCAGCAGCTCCCATAAGGGACAGGCACAATTTGAGCAGTTCTTC
TRBJ2-7 TRBV5-1 - - CASSPWTAGEQYF TGCGCCAGCAGCCCCTGGACTGCGGGGGAGCAGTACTTC
TRBJ2-2 TRBV19 - - CASSIDLFLTGGELFF TGTGCCAGTAGTATAGATCTCTTTCTGACCGGCGGGGAGCTGTTTTTT
TRBJ2-5 TRBV21-1 - - CASSSTGARGSYEETQYF TGTGCCAGCAGTTCTACAGGGGCCCGCGGGAGCTACGAAGAGACCCAGTACTTC
TRBJ2-1 TRBV28 - - CASSLGLGSVDEQFF TGTGCCAGCAGTTTAGGACTCGGCTCTGTCGATGAGCAGTTCTTC
TRBJ2-3 TRBV7-3 - - CASSSNTDTQYF TGTGCCAGCAGCTCTAACACAGATACGCAGTATTTT
TRBJ2-7 TRBV6-5 - TRBD1 CASSYSWTGGYEQYF TGTGCCAGCAGTTACTCTTGGACAGGGGGCTACGAGCAGTACTTC
TRBJ2-3 TRBV30 - - CAWSVGLGTDTQYF TGTGCCTGGAGTGTAGGTCTCGGCACAGATACGCAGTATTTT
TRBJ1-2 TRBV28 - TRBD1 CASSGGTAANYGYTF TGTGCCAGCAGCGGTGGGACAGCGGCTAACTATGGCTACACCTTC
TRBJ1-4 TRBV30 - - CAWSPRTGRNEKLFF TGTGCCTGGAGTCCCCGGACGGGTAGGAATGAAAAACTGTTTTTT
TRBJ2-1 TRBV6-1 - - CASSGDISYNEQFF TGTGCCAGCAGCGGGGACATCTCCTACAATGAGCAGTTCTTC
TRBJ2-1 TRBV27 - TRBD2 CASSLNFRLARNNEQFF TGTGCCAGCAGTTTAAACTTCCGACTAGCCCGAAACAATGAGCAGTTCTTC